These 11 T cell receptor beta chains share one sample of origin, sequenced in a study of cytomegalovirus exposure and HLA in healthy donors. It was with 60 Vbeta and 13 Jbeta primers that the PCR ran. Sequencing used immunoSEQ multiplex PCR; TCRdb keeps in-frame clones, though not all of them. In the table there are approximately 190,000 clones, roughly 70% of which are singletons. Sequenced sample: PBMCs. All receptors derive from a man aged 40-55 years in good health and CMV-seropositive.

The chain combines TRBV9 with TRBJ2-1; TRBD2 is a possible D gene (10 bases). The CDR3 runs to 15 residues. Deletions cut 7 bases from V and 10 bases from J, with 24 bases between. Germline assignment: CDR1 SGDLS and CDR2 YYNGEE. The CDR3 sequence is CASASGGQGGDEQFF. The CDR3 DNA reads as TGTGCCAGCGCTAGCGGGGGACAGGGTGGGGACGAGCAGTTCTTC. The complete variable domain, with remaining parts taken from reference TRBV9 and TRBJ2-1, reads DSGVTQTPKHLITATGQRVTLRCSPRSGDLSVYWYQQSLDQGLQFLIQYYNGEERAKGNILERFSAQQFPDLHSELNLSSLELGDSALYFCASASGGQGGDEQFFGPGTRLTVL.

This clone was detected only a few times. The V call is TRBV2, the J call TRBJ2-3; D is undetermined. V dropped 3 bases and J dropped 0 bases, with 13 bases sitting between them. Germline V gene data show CDR1 as SNHLY and CDR2 as FYNNEI. The CDR3 is 16 residues long. CDR3: CASSDVLEISTDTQYF. In DNA, the CDR3 is TGTGCCAGCAGTGATGTTTTAGAGATCAGCACAGATACGCAGTATTTT.

In its sample, this clone was seen a few times. This chain connects TRBV9 to TRBJ1-1; 9 bases agree with TRBD1. CDR1 and CDR2 from the germline V gene are SGDLS and YYNGEE. The CDR3 is 14 residues long. The junction had 9 bases not matched to a gene; V was cut back by 3 bases and J by 9 bases. CDR3 region: CASSAIPGQGQAFF. CDR3 bases: TGTGCCAGCAGCGCCATCCCGGGACAGGGACAAGCTTTCTTT.

The CDR3 is CASSSAGTVNEKLFF. CDR3 DNA sequence: TGTGCCAGCAGCTCCGCCGGGACAGTTAATGAAAAACTGTTTTTT. The chain joins TRBV7-2 to TRBJ1-4, with TRBD1 matching 7 bases. Germline-derived CDR1 and CDR2 are SGHTA and FQGNSA. There are 15 residues in the CDR3. V dropped 4 bases and J dropped 4; count of bases not matched to a gene: 6.

The chain employs TRBV10-3 and TRBJ2-5; 10 nucleotides match TRBD2. J was trimmed by 0 bases and V by 2 bases; bases with no gene match: 6. CDR1 and CDR2 (germline): ENHRY, SYGVKD. The CDR3 is 17 amino acids. The CDR3 reads CAISEGLLAGDQETQYF. The CDR3 DNA reads as TGTGCCATCAGTGAGGGGCTCCTAGCGGGGGACCAAGAGACCCAGTACTTC.

The table lists this clone with a few counts. The V gene is TRBV27, the J gene TRBJ1-6, with 8 bases fitting TRBD1. The CDR3 consists of 14 residues. J lost 7 bases, V lost 6 bases, and 5 bases had no gene match. The V gene's germline CDR1 is MNHEY and CDR2 SMNVEV (reference sequence). This CDR3 is CASSRTGKNSPLHF. DNA for the CDR3: TGTGCCAGCAGCCGGACAGGGAAAAATTCACCCCTCCACTTT.

This chain joins TRBV7-2 and TRBJ1-5; D gene uncertain. CDR3 length equals 15 residues. Trimming took 1 base from V and 3 from J, leaving 10 bases between them. Per germline, CDR1 SGHTA and CDR2 FQGNSA. For the CDR3, the DNA is TGTGCCAGCAGCTTAGTCCGGGATCCCAATCAGCCCCAGCATTTT. Its protein product is CASSLVRDPNQPQHF.

This clone was seen a single time. This chain uses TRBV10-3 with TRBJ2-5; 7 bases are a match to TRBD1. Matching the DNA end better, TRBJ2-7 makes the J call doubtful. The CDR3 contains 14 residues. CDR1 and CDR2 (germline): ENHRY, SYGVKD. Here the CDR3 reads CAISEPQGSYEQYF. The CDR3 coding sequence is TGTGCCATCAGTGAGCCACAGGGGTCCTACGAGCAGTACTTC.

The chain uses TRBV5-6 and TRBJ1-2; 7 positions match TRBD1. The CDR3 sequence is 13 residues long. Germline-derived CDR1 and CDR2 are SGHDT and YYEEEE. With V trimmed by 3 bases and J by 5 bases, 4 bases remained unmatched. CDR3 amino acids: CASSSGQVYGYTF. In nucleotides, the CDR3 is TGTGCCAGCAGCTCTGGACAGGTTTATGGCTACACCTTC.

The V call is TRBV6-1, the J call TRBJ1-4; D is ambiguous. The CDR3 has 10 amino acids. The V and J ends lost 10 bases and 8 bases respectively, with 8 bases between them. The V gene's germline CDR1 is MNHNS and CDR2 SASEGT. CDR3 bases: TGTGCCATCTCTGAGGAAAAACTGTTTTTT. This encodes CAISEEKLFF.

The chain uses TRBV9 and TRBJ2-7; 8 nucleotides line up with TRBD1. CDR1 and CDR2 from the germline V gene are SGDLS and YYNGEE. The CDR3 runs to 16 residues. The junction had 10 bases not matched to a gene; V was cut back by 3 bases and J by 2 bases. The CDR3 bases are TGTGCCAGCAGCGCCGGGACAGGCGGCGGTACCTACGAGCAGTACTTC. It specifies CASSAGTGGGTYEQYF.